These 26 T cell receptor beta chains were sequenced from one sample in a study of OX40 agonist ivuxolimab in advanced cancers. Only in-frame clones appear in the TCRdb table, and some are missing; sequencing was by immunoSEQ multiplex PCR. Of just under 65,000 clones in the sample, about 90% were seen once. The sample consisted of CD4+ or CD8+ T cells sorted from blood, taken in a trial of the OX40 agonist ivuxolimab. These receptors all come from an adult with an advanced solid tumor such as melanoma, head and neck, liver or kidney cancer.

CDR3 bases: TGTGCCAGCAGCCAGGCAAAGTCCTACGAGCAGTACTTC. This codes for CASSQAKSYEQYF. The chain uses TRBV6-1 and TRBJ2-7; D gene unclear. The CDR3 extends over 13 amino acids. The ends were cut back, 6 bases at V and 1 base at J, with 10 bases in the middle. Germline values: CDR1 MNHNS, CDR2 SASEGT.

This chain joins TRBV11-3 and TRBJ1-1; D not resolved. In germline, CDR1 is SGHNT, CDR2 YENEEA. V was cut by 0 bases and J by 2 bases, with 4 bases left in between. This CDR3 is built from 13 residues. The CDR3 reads CASSLEENTEAFF. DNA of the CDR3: TGTGCCAGCAGCTTAGAGGAAAACACTGAAGCTTTCTTT.

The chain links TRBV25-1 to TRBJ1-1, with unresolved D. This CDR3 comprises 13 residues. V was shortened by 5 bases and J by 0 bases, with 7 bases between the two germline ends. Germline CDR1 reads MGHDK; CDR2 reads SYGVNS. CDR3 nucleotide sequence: TGTGCCAGCAGTATGGCGTTGAACACTGAAGCTTTCTTT. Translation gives CASSMALNTEAFF.

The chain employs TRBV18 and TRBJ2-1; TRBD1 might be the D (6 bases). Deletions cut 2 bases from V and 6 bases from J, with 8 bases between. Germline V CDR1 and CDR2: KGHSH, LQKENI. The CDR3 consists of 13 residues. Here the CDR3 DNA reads TGTGCCAGCTCACCATACAGGGTCAATGAGCAGTTCTTC. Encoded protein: CASSPYRVNEQFF.

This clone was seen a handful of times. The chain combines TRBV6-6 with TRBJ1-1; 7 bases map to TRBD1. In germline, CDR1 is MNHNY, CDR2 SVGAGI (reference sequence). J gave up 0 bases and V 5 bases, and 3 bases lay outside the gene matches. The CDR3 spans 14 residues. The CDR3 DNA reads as TGTGCCAGCAGTGCAGGGGGAATGAACACTGAAGCTTTCTTT. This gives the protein CASSAGGMNTEAFF.

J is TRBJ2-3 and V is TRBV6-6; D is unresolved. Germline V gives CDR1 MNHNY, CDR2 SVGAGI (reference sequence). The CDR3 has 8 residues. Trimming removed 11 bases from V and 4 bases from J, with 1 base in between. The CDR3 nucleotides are TGTGCCGCAGATACGCAGTATTTT. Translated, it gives CAADTQYF.

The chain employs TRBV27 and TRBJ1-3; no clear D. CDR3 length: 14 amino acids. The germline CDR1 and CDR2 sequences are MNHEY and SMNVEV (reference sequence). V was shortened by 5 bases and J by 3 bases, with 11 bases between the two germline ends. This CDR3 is CASSPYSVGNTIYF. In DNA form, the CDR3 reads TGTGCCAGCAGTCCCTACAGCGTTGGAAACACCATATATTTT.

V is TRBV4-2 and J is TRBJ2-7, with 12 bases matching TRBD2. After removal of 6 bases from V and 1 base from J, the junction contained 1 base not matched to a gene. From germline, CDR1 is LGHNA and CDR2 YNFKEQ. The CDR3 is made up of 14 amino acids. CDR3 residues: CASRLAGGSYEQYF. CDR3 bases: TGTGCCAGCAGACTAGCGGGAGGTTCCTACGAGCAGTACTTC.

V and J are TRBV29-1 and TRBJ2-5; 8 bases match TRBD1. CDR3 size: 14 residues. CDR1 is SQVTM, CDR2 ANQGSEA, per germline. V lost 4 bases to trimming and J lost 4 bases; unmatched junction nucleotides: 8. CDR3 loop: CSVGWPGGLETQYF. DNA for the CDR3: TGCAGCGTTGGGTGGCCAGGGGGCCTAGAGACCCAGTACTTC.

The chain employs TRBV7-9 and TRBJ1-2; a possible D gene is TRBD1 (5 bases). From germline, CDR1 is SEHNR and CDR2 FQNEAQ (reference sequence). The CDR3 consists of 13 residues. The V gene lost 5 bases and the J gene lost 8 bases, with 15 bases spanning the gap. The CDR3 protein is CASSGVGVGGYTF. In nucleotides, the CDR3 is TGTGCCAGCAGCGGAGTGGGGGTTGGGGGCTACACCTTC. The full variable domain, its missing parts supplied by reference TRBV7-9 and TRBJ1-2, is DTGVSQNPRHKITKRGQNVTFRCDPISEHNRLYWYRQTLGQGPEFLTYFQNEAQLEKSRLLSDRFSAERPKGSFSTLEIQRTEQGDSAMYLCASSGVGVGGYTFGSGTRLTVV.

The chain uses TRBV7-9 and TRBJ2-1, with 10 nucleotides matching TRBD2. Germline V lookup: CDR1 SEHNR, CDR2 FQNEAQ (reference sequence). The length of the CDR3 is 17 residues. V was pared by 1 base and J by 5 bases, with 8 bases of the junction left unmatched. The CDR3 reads CASSLGASGRRHNEQFF. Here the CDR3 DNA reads TGTGCCAGCAGCTTAGGGGCTAGCGGGAGACGTCACAATGAGCAGTTCTTC. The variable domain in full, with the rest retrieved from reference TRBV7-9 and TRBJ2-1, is DTGVSQNPRHKITKRGQNVTFRCDPISEHNRLYWYRQTLGQGPEFLTYFQNEAQLEKSRLLSDRFSAERPKGSFSTLEIQRTEQGDSAMYLCASSLGASGRRHNEQFFGPGTRLTVL.

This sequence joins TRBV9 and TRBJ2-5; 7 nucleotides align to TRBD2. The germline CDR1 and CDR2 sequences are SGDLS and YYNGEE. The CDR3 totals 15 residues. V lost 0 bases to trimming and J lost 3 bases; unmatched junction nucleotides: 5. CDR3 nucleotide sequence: TGTGCCAGCAGCGTAGGCGGGAGAAATGAAGAGACCCAGTACTTC. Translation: CASSVGGRNEETQYF.

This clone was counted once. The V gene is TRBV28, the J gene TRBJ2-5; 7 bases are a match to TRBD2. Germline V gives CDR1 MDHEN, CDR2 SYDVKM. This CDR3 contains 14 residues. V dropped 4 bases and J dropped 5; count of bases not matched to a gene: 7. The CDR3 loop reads CASSWEGSGETQYF. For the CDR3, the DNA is TGTGCCAGCAGTTGGGAGGGGTCGGGGGAGACCCAGTACTTC.

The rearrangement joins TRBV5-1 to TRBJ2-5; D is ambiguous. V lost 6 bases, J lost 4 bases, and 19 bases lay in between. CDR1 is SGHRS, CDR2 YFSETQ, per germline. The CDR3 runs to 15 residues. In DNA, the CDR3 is TGCGCCAGCACCTCCAATGGAAAGGCAGGAGAGACCCAGTACTTC. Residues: CASTSNGKAGETQYF.

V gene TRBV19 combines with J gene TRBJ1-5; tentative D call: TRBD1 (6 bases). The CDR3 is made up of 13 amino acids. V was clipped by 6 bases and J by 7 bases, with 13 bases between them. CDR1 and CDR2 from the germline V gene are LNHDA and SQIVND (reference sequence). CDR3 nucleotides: TGTGCCAGTAGAGGCCCGGGGGGCCAGCCCCAGCATTTT. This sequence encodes CASRGPGGQPQHF.

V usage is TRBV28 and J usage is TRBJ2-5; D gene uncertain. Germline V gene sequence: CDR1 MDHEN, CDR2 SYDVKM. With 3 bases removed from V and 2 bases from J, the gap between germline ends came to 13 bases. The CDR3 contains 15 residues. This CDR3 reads CASSFLLLRQETQYF. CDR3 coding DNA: TGTGCCAGCAGTTTCCTCCTCTTGAGGCAAGAGACCCAGTACTTC.

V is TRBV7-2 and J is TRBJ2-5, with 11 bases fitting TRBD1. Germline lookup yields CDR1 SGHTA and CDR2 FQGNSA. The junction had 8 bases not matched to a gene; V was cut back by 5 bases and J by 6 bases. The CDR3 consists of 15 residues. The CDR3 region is CASSARTGGAKTQYF. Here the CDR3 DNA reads TGTGCCAGCAGCGCGAGGACAGGGGGCGCGAAGACCCAGTACTTC. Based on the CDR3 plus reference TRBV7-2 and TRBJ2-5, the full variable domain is GAGVSQSPSNKVTEKGKDVELRCDPISGHTALYWYRQSLGQGLEFLIYFQGNSAPDKSGLPSDRFSAERTGGSVSTLTIQRTQQEDSAVYLCASSARTGGAKTQYFGPGTRLLVL.

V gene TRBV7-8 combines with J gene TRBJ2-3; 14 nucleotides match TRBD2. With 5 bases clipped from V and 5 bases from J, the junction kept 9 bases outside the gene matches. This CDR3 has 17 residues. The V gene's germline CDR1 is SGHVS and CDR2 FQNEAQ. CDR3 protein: CASSIKGLAGGGDTQYF. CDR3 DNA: TGTGCCAGCAGCATAAAAGGACTAGCGGGAGGTGGAGATACGCAGTATTTT.

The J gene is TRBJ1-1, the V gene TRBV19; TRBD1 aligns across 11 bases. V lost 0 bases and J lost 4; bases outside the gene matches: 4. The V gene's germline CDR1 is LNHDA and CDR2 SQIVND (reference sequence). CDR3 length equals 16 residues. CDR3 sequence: CASSIDSGTGGTEAFF. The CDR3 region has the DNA TGTGCCAGTAGTATAGACTCCGGGACAGGGGGCACTGAAGCTTTCTTT.

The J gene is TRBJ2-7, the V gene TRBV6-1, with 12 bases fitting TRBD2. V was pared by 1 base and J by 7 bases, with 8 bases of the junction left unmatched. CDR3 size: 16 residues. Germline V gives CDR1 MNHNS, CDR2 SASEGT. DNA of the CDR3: TGTGCCAGCAGTGAAGGGCGACTAGCGGGAGCTGAAGAGCAGTACTTC. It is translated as CASSEGRLAGAEEQYF.

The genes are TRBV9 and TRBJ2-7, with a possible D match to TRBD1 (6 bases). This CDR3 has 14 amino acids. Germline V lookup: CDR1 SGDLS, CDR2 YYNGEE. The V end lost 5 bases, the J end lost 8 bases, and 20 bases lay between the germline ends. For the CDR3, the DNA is TGTGCCAGCAGTCCGGGACAAACAAATCACCAGCAGTACTTC. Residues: CASSPGQTNHQQYF.

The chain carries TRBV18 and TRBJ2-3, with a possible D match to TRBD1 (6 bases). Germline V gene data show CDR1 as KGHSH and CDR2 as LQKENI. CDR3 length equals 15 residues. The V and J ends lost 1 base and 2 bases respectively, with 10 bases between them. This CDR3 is CASSPRDIFTDTQYF. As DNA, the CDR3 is TGTGCCAGCTCACCACGGGACATTTTCACAGATACGCAGTATTTT.

The CDR3 here is CASSLAGVGNTIYF. The DNA for the CDR3 is TGCGCCAGCAGCTTGGCTGGGGTTGGAAACACCATATATTTT. The rearrangement joins TRBV5-1 to TRBJ1-3; D ambiguous. Germline V gene lookup returns CDR1 SGHRS and CDR2 YFSETQ. The CDR3 covers 14 residues. Trimming stripped 0 bases from V and 3 bases from J, with 7 bases between.

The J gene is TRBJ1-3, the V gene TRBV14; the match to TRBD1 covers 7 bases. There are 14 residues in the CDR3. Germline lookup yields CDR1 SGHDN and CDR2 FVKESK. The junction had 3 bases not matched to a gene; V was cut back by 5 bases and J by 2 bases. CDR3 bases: TGTGCCAGCAGCGTTACAGGGGCTGGAAACACCATATATTTT. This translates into CASSVTGAGNTIYF.

CDR3 sequence reads: CASSQAQSQNTEAFF. The CDR3, as DNA: TGCGCCAGCAGCCAAGCCCAGAGTCAGAACACTGAAGCTTTCTTT. This chain connects TRBV4-1 to TRBJ1-1; D gene unclear. Looked up from germline, CDR1 is MGHRA and CDR2 is YSYEKL. CDR3 length: 15 residues. V was shortened by 1 base and J by 1 base, with 10 bases between the two germline ends.

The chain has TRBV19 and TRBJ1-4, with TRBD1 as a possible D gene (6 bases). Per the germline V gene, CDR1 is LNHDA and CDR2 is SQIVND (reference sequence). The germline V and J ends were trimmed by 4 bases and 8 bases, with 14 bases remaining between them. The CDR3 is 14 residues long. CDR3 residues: CASSSGQSTEKLFF. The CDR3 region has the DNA TGTGCCAGTAGTAGCGGACAGTCCACCGAAAAACTGTTTTTT.